The T cell receptor (beta chain) under discussion was sequenced for a study of cytomegalovirus exposure and HLA in healthy donors. Whole-study results and caveats: In vitro testing confirmed a few CMV-associated chains as specific for CMV antigens. Reportedly, HLA-A and HLA-B alleles of most subjects were accurately predicted from TCR beta. By HLA locus, TCR association rates varied in a later analysis, with DRB1 showing the most and HLA-C the fewest.

Primers: 60 Vbeta forward and 13 Jbeta reverse. Produced via immunoSEQ multiplex PCR; TCRdb's table is partial and in-frame only. The data show around 230,000 clones, roughly 81% seen once. The V gene's germline CDR1 is SGHNT and CDR2 YENEEA. Trimming cost V 1 base and J 10 bases, with 13 bases left between them. The CDR3 has 13 amino acids. This clone turned up a few times. The antigen is undetermined. Sequencing used PBMCs. The sequence was obtained from a girl aged 2-15 years in good health and CMV-seronegative. The chain has TRBV11-3 and TRBJ1-1, with unresolved D. The CDR3 sequence: CASSLGDDGGAFF. CDR3 in DNA: TGTGCCAGCAGCTTAGGGGATGACGGAGGAGCTTTCTTT.